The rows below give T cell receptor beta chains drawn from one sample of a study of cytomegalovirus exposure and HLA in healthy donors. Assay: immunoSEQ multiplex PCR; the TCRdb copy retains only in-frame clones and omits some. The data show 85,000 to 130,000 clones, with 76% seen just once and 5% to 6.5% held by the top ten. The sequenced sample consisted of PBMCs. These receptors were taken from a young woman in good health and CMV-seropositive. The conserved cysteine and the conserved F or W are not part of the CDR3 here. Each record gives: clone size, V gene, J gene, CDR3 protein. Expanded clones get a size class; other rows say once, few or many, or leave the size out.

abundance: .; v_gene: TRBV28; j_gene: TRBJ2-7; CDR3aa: ASSLLQGVVEQY
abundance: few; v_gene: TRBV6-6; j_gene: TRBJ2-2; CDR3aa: ASSSQLGLTGELF
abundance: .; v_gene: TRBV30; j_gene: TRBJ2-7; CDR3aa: AWSQTRTSGYSYEQY
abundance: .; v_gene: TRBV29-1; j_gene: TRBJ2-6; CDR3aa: SVVQARANVLT
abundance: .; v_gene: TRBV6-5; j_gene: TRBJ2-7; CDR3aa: ASHLPGTYEQY
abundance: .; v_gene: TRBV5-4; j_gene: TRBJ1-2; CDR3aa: ASSLEAGYGYT
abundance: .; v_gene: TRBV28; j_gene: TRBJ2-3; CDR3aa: ASSSRGSTDTQY
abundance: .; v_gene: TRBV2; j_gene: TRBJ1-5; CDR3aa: ASRTGLGNQPQH
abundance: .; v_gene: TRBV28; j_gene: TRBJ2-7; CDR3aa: ASSQYEQY
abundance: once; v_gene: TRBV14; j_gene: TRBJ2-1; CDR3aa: ASSLVGAGGHEQF
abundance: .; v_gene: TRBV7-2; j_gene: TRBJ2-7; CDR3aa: ASSLAWDTYEQY
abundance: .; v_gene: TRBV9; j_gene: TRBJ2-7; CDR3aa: ASSVDGGSLTY
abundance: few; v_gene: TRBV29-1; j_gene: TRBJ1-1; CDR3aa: SVSSVGGAF
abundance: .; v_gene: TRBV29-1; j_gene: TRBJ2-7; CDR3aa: SVDGSSNEQY
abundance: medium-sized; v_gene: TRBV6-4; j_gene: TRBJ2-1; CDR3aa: ASSAGGPEGYNEQF
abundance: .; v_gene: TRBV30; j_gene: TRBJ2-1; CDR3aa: AWIPAGQTYNEQF
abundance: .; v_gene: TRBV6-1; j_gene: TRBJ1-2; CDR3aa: ASSADGDGYT
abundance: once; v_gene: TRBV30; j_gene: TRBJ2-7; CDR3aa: AWCSKDYPSYEQY
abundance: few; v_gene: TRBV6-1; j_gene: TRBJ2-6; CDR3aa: ASSGGLFPLSGANVLT
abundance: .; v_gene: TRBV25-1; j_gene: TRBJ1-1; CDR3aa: ASTNPGQADLNTEAF
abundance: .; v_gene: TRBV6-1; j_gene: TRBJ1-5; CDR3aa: ASTPLGDQPQH
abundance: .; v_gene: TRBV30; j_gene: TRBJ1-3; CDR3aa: AWAPGQGTGNTIY
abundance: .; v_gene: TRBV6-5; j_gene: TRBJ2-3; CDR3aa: ASRSGRAVDTQY
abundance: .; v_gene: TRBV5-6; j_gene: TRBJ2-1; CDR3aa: ASSSGLAGYNEQF
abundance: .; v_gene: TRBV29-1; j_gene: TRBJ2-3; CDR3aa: SVAETDTQY
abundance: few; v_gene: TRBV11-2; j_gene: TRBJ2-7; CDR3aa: ASSARGRATYEQY
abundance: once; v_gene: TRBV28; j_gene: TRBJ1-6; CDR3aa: ASWGWDSPLH
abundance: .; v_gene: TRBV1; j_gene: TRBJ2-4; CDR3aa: TSSQARARFPKNIQY
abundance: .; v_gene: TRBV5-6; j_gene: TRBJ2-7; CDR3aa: ASSLGTGGYEQY
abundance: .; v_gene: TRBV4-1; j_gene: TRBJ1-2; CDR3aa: ASSQETGGIGGYT
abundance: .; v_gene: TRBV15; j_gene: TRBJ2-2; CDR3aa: ATSGASAGELF
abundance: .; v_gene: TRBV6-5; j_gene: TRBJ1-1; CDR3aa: ASRADRRTEAF
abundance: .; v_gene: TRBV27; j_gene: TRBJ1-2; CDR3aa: ASRQTGTNYGYT
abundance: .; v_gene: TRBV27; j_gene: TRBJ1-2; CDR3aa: ASREGPANYGYT
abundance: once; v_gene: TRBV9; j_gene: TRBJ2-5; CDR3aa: ASSSIAGGPVETQY
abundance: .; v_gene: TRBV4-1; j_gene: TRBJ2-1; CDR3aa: ASSPLPGISYNEQF
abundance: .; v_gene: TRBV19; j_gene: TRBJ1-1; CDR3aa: ASSPGQGNTEAF
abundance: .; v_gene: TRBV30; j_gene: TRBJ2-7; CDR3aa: AWSRDSSYEQY
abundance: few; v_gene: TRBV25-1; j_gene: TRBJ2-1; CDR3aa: ASSAETSGDEQF
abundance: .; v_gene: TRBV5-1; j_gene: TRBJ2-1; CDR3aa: ASSLGVPPNNEQF
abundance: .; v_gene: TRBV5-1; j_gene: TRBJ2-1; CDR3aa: ASSPSDYYNEQF
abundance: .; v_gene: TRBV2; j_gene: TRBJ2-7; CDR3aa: ASLRGSYEQY
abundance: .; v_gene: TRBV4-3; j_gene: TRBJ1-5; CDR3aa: ASSREDILGNQPQH
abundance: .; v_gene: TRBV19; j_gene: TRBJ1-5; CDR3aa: ASTVGGDLPQH